Listed here are 22 T cell receptor beta chains from one sample, sequenced in a study. Each CDR3 protein gets one entry after TCRdb re-called the 5' RACE reads with MiXCR. The sample shows approximately 37,000 distinct CDR3 sequences, around 18% of them seen only once. The material sequenced was naive CD4+ T cells sorted from a lymph node. Specified subset: naive CD4+ T cells, CD4+CD45RA+CD25-. These receptor sequences come from a female donor with breast cancer.

This clonotype showed up just once. Mismatch with germline at one junction end may stem from a read error. J is TRBJ1-6 and V is TRBV29-1; D not certain. The CDR3 length is 13 residues. Germline V lookup: CDR1 SQVTM, CDR2 ANQGSEA. Here the CDR3 DNA reads TGCAGCGTTGGTGAGACGGTGAATTCACCCCACCACTTT. Residues: CSVGETVNSPHHF. The full variable domain, with the rest looked up from reference TRBV29-1 and TRBJ1-6, is SAVISQKPSRDICQRGTSLTIQCQVDSQVTMMFWYRQQPGQSLTLIATANQGSEATYESGFVIDKFPISRPNLTFSTLTVSNMSPEDSSIYLCSVGETVNSPHHFGNGTRLTVT.

The chain uses TRBV5-1 and TRBJ2-5; 8 nucleotides line up with TRBD1. The CDR3 covers 14 residues. V gave up 6 bases and J gave up 2 bases; unmatched junction bases: 6. Per the germline V gene, CDR1 is SGHRS and CDR2 is YFSETQ. CDR3 nucleotide sequence: TGCGCCAGCACGACCGGACAGGGACAAGAGACCCAGTACTTC. This codes for CASTTGQGQETQYF. Complete variable domain (other parts from reference TRBV5-1 and TRBJ2-5): KAGVTQTPRYLIKTRGQQVTLSCSPISGHRSVSWYQQTPGQGLQFLFEYFSETQRNKGNFPGRFSGRQFSNSRSEMNVSTLELGDSALYLCASTTGQGQETQYFGPGTRLLVL.

To note about this clonotype: A much larger clone lies a single base off, so this may be a read error. As the CDR3 is not closed by the conserved phenylalanine or tryptophan, this likely results from a read error. This chain joins TRBV5-1 and TRBJ2-3; either TRBD1 or TRBD2 may fit D (6 bases each). The CDR3 has 13 amino acids. Germline V gene lookup returns CDR1 SGHRS and CDR2 YFSETQ. Trimming shortened V by 6 bases and J by 4 bases, and 12 bases separated the two germline ends. CDR3 sequence reads: CASKGGVSDTQYL. CDR3 sequence (DNA): TGCGCCAGCAAGGGGGGAGTGTCAGATACGCAGTATCTT.

This clonotype was seen a handful of times. A single base separates this from a much larger clone, so it may be a read error. This chain links TRBV20-1 with TRBJ2-5, with TRBD1 as a possible D gene (6 bases). CDR3 length: 13 residues. CDR1 and CDR2 (germline): DFQATT, SNEGSKA (reference sequence). V lost 5 bases, J lost 5 bases, and 15 bases lay in between. In DNA form, the CDR3 reads TGCAGTGCTCACAGTAGTGGGGGCGAGACCCAGTACTTC. It translates to CSAHSSGGETQYF.

Note on this clonotype: A much more abundant neighbour one base away suggests this may be a read error. V and J are TRBV7-2 and TRBJ1-2; D not certain. The CDR3 is 14 amino acids. CDR1 is SGHTA, CDR2 FQGNSA, per germline. CDR3 sequence (DNA): TGTGCCAGCAGCCCCGAAGGGAGGAACTGTGGCTACACCTTC. As protein: CASSPEGRNCGYTF.

This clonotype was recorded at least ten times. This chain links TRBV7-2 with TRBJ2-7, with D possibly TRBD2 on 5 matching bases. The V end was cut by 4 bases, the J end by 1 base, with 14 bases between. The CDR3 covers 15 residues. The V gene's germline CDR1 is SGHTA and CDR2 FQGNSA. Here the CDR3 DNA reads TGTGCCAGCAGCTCACTAGGACTGGAGTCCTACGAGCAGTACTTC. Its protein product is CASSSLGLESYEQYF.

This clonotype was picked up many times. This sequence joins TRBV29-1 and TRBJ1-1; D ambiguous. Trimming pared 4 bases from V and 10 bases from J, leaving 10 bases between. The CDR3 sequence is 10 residues long. Germline V gives CDR1 SQVTM, CDR2 ANQGSEA. CDR3 DNA sequence: TGCAGCGTTGGAGGGTCAGGAGCTTTCTTT. Its protein is CSVGGSGAFF.

This clonotype has only a few counts. The V call is TRBV30, the J call TRBJ2-6, with a tentative D call TRBD2 (6 bases). The CDR3 contains 14 residues. Trimming pared 5 bases from V and 0 bases from J, leaving 8 bases between. Germline values: CDR1 GTSNPN, CDR2 SVGIG (reference sequence). The CDR3: CAWGGVSGANVLTF. For the CDR3, the DNA is TGTGCCTGGGGAGGGGTCTCTGGGGCCAACGTCCTGACTTTC.

This clonotype has a single count. The CDR3 does not end in the conserved phenylalanine or tryptophan, so this is likely a read error. V is TRBV18 and J is TRBJ1-6; tentative D call: TRBD1 (5 bases). V was pared by 6 bases and J by 9 bases, with 15 bases between. CDR3 length equals 14 residues. Germline CDR1 and CDR2: KGHSH and LQKENI. DNA for the CDR3: TGTGCCAGCTCCCGGGACTCCCGAGCTTCACCCCTCCACCTT. Its translation is CASSRDSRASPLHL.

The rearrangement uses TRBV20-1 and TRBJ1-6; 7 nucleotides align to TRBD1. The CDR3 is 14 amino acids. The V gene end was trimmed by 6 bases and the J gene end by 5 bases; junction bases not matched to a gene: 7. CDR1 DFQATT and CDR2 SNEGSKA come from the germline V gene (reference sequence). The CDR3 protein is CSAHRDRNNSPLHF. The CDR3 coding sequence is TGCAGTGCCCACCGGGACAGAAATAATTCACCCCTCCACTTT.

This chain uses TRBV7-2 with TRBJ1-4, with no clear D. This CDR3 contains 14 residues. Germline CDR1 reads SGHTA; CDR2 reads FQGNSA. V was pared by 5 bases and J by 7 bases, with 14 bases between. In DNA, the CDR3 is TGTGCCAGCAGCCCCTTAGGGAGTACTGAAAAACTGTTTTTT. Translated, it gives CASSPLGSTEKLFF.

At least ten counts were recorded for this clonotype. This chain connects TRBV5-1 to TRBJ2-3; D not resolved. The V gene lost 1 base and the J gene lost 2 bases, with 17 bases spanning the gap. The CDR3 has 17 residues. Germline CDR1 SGHRS, CDR2 YFSETQ. The DNA for the CDR3 is TGCGCCAGCAGCTTGAGTGACTCCACCCGCCACACAGATACGCAGTATTTT. Amino acid sequence: CASSLSDSTRHTDTQYF.

This clonotype came up many times. The V gene is TRBV6-5, the J gene TRBJ1-2; a weak D match, TRBD1 (5 bases). Trimming pared 6 bases from V and 7 bases from J, leaving 15 bases between. Germline assignment: CDR1 MNHEY and CDR2 SVGAGI. This CDR3 region has 13 residues. CDR3 amino acids: CASSRGEEGGYTF. The CDR3 DNA sequence: TGTGCCAGCAGCCGGGGGGAGGAAGGTGGCTACACCTTC.

With regard to this clonotype: This may arise from a read error, as a much more abundant clone is one base away. The J gene is TRBJ2-1, the V gene TRBV20-1; no clear D gene. Germline V CDR1 and CDR2: DFQATT, SNEGSKA (reference sequence). The CDR3 is made up of 14 amino acids. The CDR3 sequence is CSARDYDKRNGQFF. The DNA of the CDR3 is TGCAGTGCTAGAGACTACGACAAACGCAATGGGCAGTTCTTC.

This clonotype is medium-sized in the sample. This chain joins TRBV10-2 and TRBJ2-1, with D tentatively TRBD1 (6 bases). This CDR3 spans 15 amino acids. Germline V gene data show CDR1 as WSHSY and CDR2 as SAAADI. The V gene lost 3 bases and the J gene lost 6 bases, with 15 bases spanning the gap. CDR3 region: CASSDMAGVGNEQFF. Written as DNA, the CDR3 is TGCGCCAGCAGTGACATGGCAGGGGTAGGCAATGAGCAGTTCTTC.

This clonotype appeared many times. The chain carries TRBV5-1 and TRBJ1-2, with TRBD1 matching 9 bases. V lost 4 bases and J lost 6; bases outside the gene matches: 4. The germline V gene encodes CDR1 SGHRS and CDR2 YFSETQ. The CDR3 sequence is 13 residues long. Here the CDR3 reads CASSRGQGDGYTF. The CDR3 DNA is TGCGCCAGCAGCCGGGGACAGGGAGATGGCTACACCTTC.

V and J are TRBV24-1 and TRBJ2-7, with 10 bases that match TRBD2. The CDR3 has 14 amino acids. CDR1 is KGHDR, CDR2 SFDVKD, per germline. V was pared by 3 bases and J by 4 bases, with 2 bases of the junction left unmatched. CDR3 protein: CATSDPTSGYEQYF. CDR3 nucleotide sequence: TGTGCCACCAGTGATCCGACTAGCGGGTACGAGCAGTACTTC.

This clonotype was observed once. Because the CDR3 is missing its conserved closing phenylalanine or tryptophan, this is likely a read error. The gene calls are TRBV6-5 and TRBJ2-3, with 10 bases identical to TRBD1. The CDR3 has 15 residues. Looked up from germline, CDR1 is MNHEY and CDR2 is SVGAGI. V lost 4 bases to trimming and J lost 4 bases; unmatched junction nucleotides: 5. The DNA of the CDR3 is TGTGCCAGCAGTTCGGGACAGGGGAGGGCAGATACGCAGTATATT. Translation: CASSSGQGRADTQYI.

The chain couples TRBV5-1 to TRBJ2-7; possibly TRBD1 for D (6 bases). The CDR3 length is 13 residues. Trimming removed 3 bases at V and 3 bases at J, with 10 bases between. Germline V lookup: CDR1 SGHRS, CDR2 YFSETQ. The CDR3, as DNA: TGCGCCAGCAGCTACGGACAGAGCTACGAGCAGTACTTC. It specifies CASSYGQSYEQYF. Full variable domain (missing parts from reference TRBV5-1 and TRBJ2-7): KAGVTQTPRYLIKTRGQQVTLSCSPISGHRSVSWYQQTPGQGLQFLFEYFSETQRNKGNFPGRFSGRQFSNSRSEMNVSTLELGDSALYLCASSYGQSYEQYFGPGTRLTVT.

This clonotype was picked up a small number of times. The V and J genes are TRBV18 and TRBJ2-7, with D unclear. Germline V gene sequence: CDR1 KGHSH, CDR2 LQKENI. The CDR3 totals 12 residues. Trimming took 6 bases from V and 6 from J, leaving 12 bases between them. The CDR3 sequence: CASSTEAGEQYF. In nucleotides, the CDR3 is TGTGCCAGCTCGACCGAGGCCGGCGAGCAGTACTTC.

Note on this clonotype: No conserved phenylalanine or tryptophan ends this CDR3, so it is likely a read error. The rearrangement links TRBV5-4 to TRBJ2-6, with D unresolved. This CDR3 has 16 amino acids. Trimming stripped 1 base from V and 0 bases from J, with 8 bases between. Per germline, CDR1 SGHNT and CDR2 YYREEE (reference sequence). CDR3 sequence (DNA): TGTGCCAGCAGCTTGATCGGCAGCTCTGGGGCCAACGTCCTGACTATC. Amino acid sequence: CASSLIGSSGANVLTI.

J is TRBJ2-1 and V is TRBV5-1; D gene ambiguous. CDR1 and CDR2 from the germline V gene are SGHRS and YFSETQ. The CDR3 is 13 amino acids. Trimming pared 0 bases from V and 5 bases from J, leaving 6 bases between. CDR3 nucleotide sequence: TGCGCCAGCAGCTTGGTTGGTGACAATGAGCAGTTCTTC. This codes for CASSLVGDNEQFF.